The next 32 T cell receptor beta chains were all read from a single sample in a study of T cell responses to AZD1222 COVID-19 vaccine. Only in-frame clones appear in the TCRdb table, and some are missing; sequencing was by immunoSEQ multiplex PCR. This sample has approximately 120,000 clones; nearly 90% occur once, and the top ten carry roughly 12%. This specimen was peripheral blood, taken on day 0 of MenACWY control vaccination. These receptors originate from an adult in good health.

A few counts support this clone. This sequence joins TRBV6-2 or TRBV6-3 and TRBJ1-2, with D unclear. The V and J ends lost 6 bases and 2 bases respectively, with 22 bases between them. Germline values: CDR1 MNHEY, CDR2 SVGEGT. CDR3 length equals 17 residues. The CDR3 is CASSSKRQPDPNYGYTF. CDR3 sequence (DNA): TGTGCCAGCAGCTCAAAGAGACAACCCGACCCCAACTATGGCTACACCTTC.

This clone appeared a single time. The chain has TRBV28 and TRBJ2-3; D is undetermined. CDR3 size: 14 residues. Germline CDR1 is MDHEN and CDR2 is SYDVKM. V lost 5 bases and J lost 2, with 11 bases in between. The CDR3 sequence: CASSEFPTTDTQYF. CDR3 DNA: TGTGCCAGCAGTGAGTTCCCTACCACAGATACGCAGTATTTT.

CDR3 in DNA: TGTGCCAGCAGCTTGGTGGGGACAGGGGGGAAATATGGCTACACCTTC. Encoded protein: CASSLVGTGGKYGYTF. The chain uses TRBV5-4 and TRBJ1-2, with 11 nucleotides matching TRBD1. From germline, CDR1 is SGHNT and CDR2 YYREEE (reference sequence). CDR3 size: 16 residues. Trimming took 0 bases from V and 5 from J; bases not matched to a gene: 6.

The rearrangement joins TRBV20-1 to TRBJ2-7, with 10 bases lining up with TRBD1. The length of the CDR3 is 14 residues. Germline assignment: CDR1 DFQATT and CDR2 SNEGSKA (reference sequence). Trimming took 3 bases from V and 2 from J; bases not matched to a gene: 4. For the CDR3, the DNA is TGCAGTGCTAGTGGGACAGGGGATACCTACGAGCAGTACTTC. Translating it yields CSASGTGDTYEQYF.

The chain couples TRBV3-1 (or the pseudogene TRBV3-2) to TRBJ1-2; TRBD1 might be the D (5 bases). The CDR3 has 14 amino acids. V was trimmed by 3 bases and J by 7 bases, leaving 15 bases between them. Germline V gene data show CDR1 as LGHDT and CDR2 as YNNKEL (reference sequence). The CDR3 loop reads CASSQREGAGGYTF. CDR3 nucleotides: TGTGCCAGCAGCCAGCGGGAAGGGGCGGGTGGCTACACCTTC.

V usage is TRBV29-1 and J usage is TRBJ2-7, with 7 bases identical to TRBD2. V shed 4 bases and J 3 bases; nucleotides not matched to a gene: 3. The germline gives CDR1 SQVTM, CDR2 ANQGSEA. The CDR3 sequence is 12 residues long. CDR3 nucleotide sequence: TGCAGCGTTGGGCAGCGGGACTACGAGCAGTACTTC. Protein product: CSVGQRDYEQYF.

The CDR3 bases are TGCGCCAGCAGCACCGATTTACAGGGTAATACTGAAGCTTTCTTT. The encoded protein is CASSTDLQGNTEAFF. The rearrangement joins TRBV5-1 to TRBJ1-1; perhaps TRBD1 as D (6 bases). The V gene lost 4 bases and the J gene lost 5 bases, with 18 bases spanning the gap. CDR3 length equals 15 residues. Germline V gives CDR1 SGHRS, CDR2 YFSETQ. The full variable domain, completed using reference TRBV5-1 and TRBJ1-1, is KAGVTQTPRYLIKTRGQQVTLSCSPISGHRSVSWYQQTPGQGLQFLFEYFSETQRNKGNFPGRFSGRQFSNSRSEMNVSTLELGDSALYLCASSTDLQGNTEAFFGQGTRLTVV.

The CDR3 sequence is CASSLSRDGGNTIYF. CDR3 nucleotide sequence: TGCGCCAGCAGCTTGTCCCGGGACGGCGGAAACACCATATATTTT. The genes are TRBV5-1 and TRBJ1-3, with D possibly matching TRBD1 (5 bases). The CDR3 totals 15 residues. V dropped 1 base and J dropped 4 bases, with 12 bases sitting between them. Germline CDR1 SGHRS, CDR2 YFSETQ. Together with reference TRBV5-1 and TRBJ1-3, the CDR3 gives the full variable domain: KAGVTQTPRYLIKTRGQQVTLSCSPISGHRSVSWYQQTPGQGLQFLFEYFSETQRNKGNFPGRFSGRQFSNSRSEMNVSTLELGDSALYLCASSLSRDGGNTIYFGEGSWLTVV.

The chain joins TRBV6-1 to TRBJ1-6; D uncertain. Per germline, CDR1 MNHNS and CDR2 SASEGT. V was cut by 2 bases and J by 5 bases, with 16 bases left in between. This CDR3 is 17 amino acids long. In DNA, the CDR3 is TGTGCCAGCAGTGAAAGAATGGGCCCCGCCAATAATTCACCCCTCCACTTT. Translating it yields CASSERMGPANNSPLHF.

For the CDR3, the DNA is TGTGCCACCAGTGATCCCGGGACTAGCGGCGACGAGCAGTACTTC. Translation gives CATSDPGTSGDEQYF. The rearrangement links TRBV24-1 to TRBJ2-7; 11 bases are shared with TRBD2. This CDR3 is 15 amino acids long. CDR1 is KGHDR and CDR2 is SFDVKD in the germline V gene. V lost 3 bases, J lost 5 bases, and 5 bases stayed unmatched.

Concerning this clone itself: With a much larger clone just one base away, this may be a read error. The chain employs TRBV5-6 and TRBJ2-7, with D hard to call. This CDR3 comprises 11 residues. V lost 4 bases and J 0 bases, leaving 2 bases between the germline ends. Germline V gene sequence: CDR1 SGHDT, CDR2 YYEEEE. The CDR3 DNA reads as TGTGCCAGCAGCGCCTCCTACGAGCAGTACTTC. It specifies CASSASYEQYF.

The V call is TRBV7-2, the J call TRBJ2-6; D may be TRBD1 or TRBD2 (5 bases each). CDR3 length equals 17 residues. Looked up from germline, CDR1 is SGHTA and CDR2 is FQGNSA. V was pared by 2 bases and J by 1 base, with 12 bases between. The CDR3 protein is CASSLSGPGSGANVLTF. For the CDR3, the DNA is TGTGCCAGCAGCTTATCGGGGCCGGGGTCTGGGGCCAACGTCCTGACTTTC. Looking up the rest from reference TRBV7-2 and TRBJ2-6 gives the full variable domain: GAGVSQSPSNKVTEKGKDVELRCDPISGHTALYWYRQSLGQGLEFLIYFQGNSAPDKSGLPSDRFSAERTGGSVSTLTIQRTQQEDSAVYLCASSLSGPGSGANVLTFGAGSRLTVL.

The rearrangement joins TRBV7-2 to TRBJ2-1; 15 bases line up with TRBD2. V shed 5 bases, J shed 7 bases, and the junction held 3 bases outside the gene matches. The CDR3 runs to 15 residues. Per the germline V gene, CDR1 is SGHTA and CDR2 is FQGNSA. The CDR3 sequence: CASSPGLAGGNEQFF. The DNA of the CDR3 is TGTGCCAGCAGCCCGGGACTAGCGGGAGGAAATGAGCAGTTCTTC.

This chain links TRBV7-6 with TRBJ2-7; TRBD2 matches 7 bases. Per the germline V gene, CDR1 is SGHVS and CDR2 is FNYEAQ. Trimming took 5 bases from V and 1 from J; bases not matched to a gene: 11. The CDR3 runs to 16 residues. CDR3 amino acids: CASSQQLAYLSYEQYF. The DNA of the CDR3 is TGTGCCAGCAGCCAACAACTAGCGTACCTATCCTACGAGCAGTACTTC.

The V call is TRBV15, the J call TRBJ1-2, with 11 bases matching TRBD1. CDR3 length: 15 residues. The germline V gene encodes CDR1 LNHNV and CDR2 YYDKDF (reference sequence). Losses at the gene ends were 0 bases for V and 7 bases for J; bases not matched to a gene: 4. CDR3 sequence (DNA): TGTGCCACCAGCAGAGACCGGACAGGGGGCCTTGGCTACACCTTC. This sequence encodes CATSRDRTGGLGYTF.

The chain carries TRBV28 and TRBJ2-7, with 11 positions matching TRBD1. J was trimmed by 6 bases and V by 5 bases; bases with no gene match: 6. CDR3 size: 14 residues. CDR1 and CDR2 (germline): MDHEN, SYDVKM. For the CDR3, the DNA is TGTGCCAGCAGTAGGACAGGGGGCTCCCCCGAGCAGTACTTC. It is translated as CASSRTGGSPEQYF.

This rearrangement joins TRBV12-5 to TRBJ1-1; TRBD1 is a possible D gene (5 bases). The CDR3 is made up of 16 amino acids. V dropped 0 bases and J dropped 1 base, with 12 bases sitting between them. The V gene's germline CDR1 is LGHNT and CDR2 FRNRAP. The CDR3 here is CASGLVPDGANTEAFF. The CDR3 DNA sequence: TGTGCTAGTGGTTTGGTACCCGACGGGGCGAACACTGAAGCTTTCTTT.

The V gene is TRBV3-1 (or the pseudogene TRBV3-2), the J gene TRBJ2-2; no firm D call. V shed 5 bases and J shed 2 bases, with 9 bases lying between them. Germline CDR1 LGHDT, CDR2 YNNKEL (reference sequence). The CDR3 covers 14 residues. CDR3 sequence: CASSSVGNTGELFF. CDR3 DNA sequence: TGTGCCAGCAGCTCGGTCGGCAACACCGGGGAGCTGTTTTTT.

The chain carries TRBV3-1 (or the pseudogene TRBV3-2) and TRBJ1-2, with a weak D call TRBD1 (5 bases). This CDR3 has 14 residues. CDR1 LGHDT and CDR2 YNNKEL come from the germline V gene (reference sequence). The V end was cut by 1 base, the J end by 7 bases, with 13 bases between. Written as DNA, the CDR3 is TGTGCCAGCAGCCAAGGGGAGGGGTGGCGTGGCTACACCTTC. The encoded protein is CASSQGEGWRGYTF.

DNA of the CDR3: TGTGCCAGCAGCCAAGAACCCGGGACTAGCGGATACAATGAGCAGTTCTTC. Translation: CASSQEPGTSGYNEQFF. The chain joins TRBV3-1 (or the pseudogene TRBV3-2) to TRBJ2-1; 11 nucleotides agree with TRBD2. The CDR3 sequence is 17 residues long. CDR1 and CDR2 from the germline V gene are LGHDT and YNNKEL (reference sequence). Germline trimming cut 0 bases from V and 4 bases from J; bases unmatched to any gene: 5.

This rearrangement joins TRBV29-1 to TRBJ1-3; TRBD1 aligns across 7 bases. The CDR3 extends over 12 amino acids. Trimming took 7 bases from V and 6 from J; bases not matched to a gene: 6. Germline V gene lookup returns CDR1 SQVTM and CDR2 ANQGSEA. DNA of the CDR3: TGCAGCGGGGGGACAGCCCAAAACACCATATATTTT. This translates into CSGGTAQNTIYF.

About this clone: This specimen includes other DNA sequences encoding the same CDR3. CDR3 DNA: TGTGCCAGCAGCTTAAGACAGGGTAGCTACAATGAGCAGTTCTTC. Translation gives CASSLRQGSYNEQFF. The chain employs TRBV5-5 and TRBJ2-1; 7 positions match TRBD1. J lost 3 bases, V lost 2 bases, and 5 bases had no gene match. The CDR3 extends over 15 amino acids. CDR1 and CDR2 (germline): SGHKS, YYEKEE (reference sequence).

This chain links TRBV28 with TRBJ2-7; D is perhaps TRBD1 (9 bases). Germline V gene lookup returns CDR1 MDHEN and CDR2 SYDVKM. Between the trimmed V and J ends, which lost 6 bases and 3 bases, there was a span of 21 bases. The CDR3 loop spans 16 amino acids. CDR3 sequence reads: CASSATGGTGNYEQYF. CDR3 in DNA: TGTGCCAGCAGCGCCACGGGGGGGACAGGGAACTACGAGCAGTACTTC.

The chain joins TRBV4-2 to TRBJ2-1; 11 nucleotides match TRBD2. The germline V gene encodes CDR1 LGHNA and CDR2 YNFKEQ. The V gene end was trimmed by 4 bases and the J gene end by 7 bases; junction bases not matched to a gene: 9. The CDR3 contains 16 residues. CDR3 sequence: CASSLTTSGAGNEQFF. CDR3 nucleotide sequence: TGTGCCAGCAGCCTCACGACTAGCGGGGCTGGGAATGAGCAGTTCTTC.

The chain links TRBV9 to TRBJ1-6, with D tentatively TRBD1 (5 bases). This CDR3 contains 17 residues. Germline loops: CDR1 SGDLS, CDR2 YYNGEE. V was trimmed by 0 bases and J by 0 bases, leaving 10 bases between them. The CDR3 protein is CASSVGGRSSYNSPLHF. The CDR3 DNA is TGTGCCAGCAGCGTAGGGGGACGGAGCTCCTATAATTCACCCCTCCACTTT.

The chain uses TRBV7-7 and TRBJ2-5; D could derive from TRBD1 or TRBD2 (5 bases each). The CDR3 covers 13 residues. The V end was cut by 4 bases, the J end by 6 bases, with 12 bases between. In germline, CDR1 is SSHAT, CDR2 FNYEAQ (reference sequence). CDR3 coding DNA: TGTGCCAGCAGCTGGGACGCGCGAAAGACCCAGTACTTC. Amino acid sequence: CASSWDARKTQYF.

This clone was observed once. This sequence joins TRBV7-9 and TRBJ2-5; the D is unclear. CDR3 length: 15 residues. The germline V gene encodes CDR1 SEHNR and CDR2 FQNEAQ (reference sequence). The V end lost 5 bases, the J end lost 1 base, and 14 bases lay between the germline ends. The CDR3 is CASSPTLGPQETQYF. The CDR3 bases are TGTGCCAGCAGCCCCACTCTAGGGCCCCAAGAGACCCAGTACTTC. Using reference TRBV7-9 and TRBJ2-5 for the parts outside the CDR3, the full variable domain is DTGVSQNPRHKITKRGQNVTFRCDPISEHNRLYWYRQTLGQGPEFLTYFQNEAQLEKSRLLSDRFSAERPKGSFSTLEIQRTEQGDSAMYLCASSPTLGPQETQYFGPGTRLLVL.

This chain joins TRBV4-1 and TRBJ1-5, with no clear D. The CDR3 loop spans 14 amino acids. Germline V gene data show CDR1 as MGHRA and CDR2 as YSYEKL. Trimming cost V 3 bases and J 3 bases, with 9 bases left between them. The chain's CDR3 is CASSHGPTNQPQHF. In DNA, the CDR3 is TGCGCCAGCAGCCACGGACCGACCAATCAGCCCCAGCATTTT.

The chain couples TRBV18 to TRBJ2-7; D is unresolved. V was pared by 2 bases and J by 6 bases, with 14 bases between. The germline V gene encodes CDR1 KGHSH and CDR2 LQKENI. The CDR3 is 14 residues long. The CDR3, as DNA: TGTGCCAGCTCACCAGTAGCATCAGAGACCGAGCAGTACTTC. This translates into CASSPVASETEQYF.

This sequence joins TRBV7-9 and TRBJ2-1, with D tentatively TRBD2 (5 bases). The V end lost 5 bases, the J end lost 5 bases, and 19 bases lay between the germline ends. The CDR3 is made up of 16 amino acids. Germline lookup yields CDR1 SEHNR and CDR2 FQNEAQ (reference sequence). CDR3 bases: TGTGCCAGCAGCCAAAGATTAGCGACTACGAACAATGAGCAGTTCTTC. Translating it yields CASSQRLATTNNEQFF. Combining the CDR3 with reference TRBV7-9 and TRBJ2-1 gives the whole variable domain DTGVSQNPRHKITKRGQNVTFRCDPISEHNRLYWYRQTLGQGPEFLTYFQNEAQLEKSRLLSDRFSAERPKGSFSTLEIQRTEQGDSAMYLCASSQRLATTNNEQFFGPGTRLTVL.

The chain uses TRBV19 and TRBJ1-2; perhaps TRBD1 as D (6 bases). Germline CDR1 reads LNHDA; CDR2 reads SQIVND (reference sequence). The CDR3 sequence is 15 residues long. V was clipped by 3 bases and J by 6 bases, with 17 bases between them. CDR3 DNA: TGTGCCAGTAGTATCCCGGACAGTTCCTTGCATGGCTACACCTTC. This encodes CASSIPDSSLHGYTF.

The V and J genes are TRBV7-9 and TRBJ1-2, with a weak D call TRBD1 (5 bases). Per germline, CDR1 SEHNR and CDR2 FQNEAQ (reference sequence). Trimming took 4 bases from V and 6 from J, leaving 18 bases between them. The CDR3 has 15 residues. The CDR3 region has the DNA TGTGCCAGCAGCTCTGAGGGACTCCTAGGTAATGGCTACACCTTC. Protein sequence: CASSSEGLLGNGYTF.